These T cell receptor beta chains were read from a single sample in a study of human T cells and chemical hapten exposure. TCRdb re-called the RACE reads through MiXCR, storing one row per CDR3 protein. The sample has under 300,000 distinct CDR3 sequences; roughly 7.4% are singletons. Sequencing was performed on whole blood, taken in connection with sensitization to the hapten diphenylcyclopropenone (DPC). Receptors were obtained from a young man with alopecia areata. Some clones in this sample may be carry-over from other donors' samples. Both conserved end residues are part of each CDR3. A D gene is named only where the DNA matches it firmly. Size is omitted from some rows. Given values are once, few, many or a class for expanded clones.

TRBV29-1	TRBJ2-1	-	TRBD2	TGCAGCGGAGGGACTAGAGGGCCTGGTGAGCAGTTCTTC	CSGGTRGPGEQFF
TRBV2	TRBJ1-6	many	TRBD1	TGTGCCACCGGGACAGGGTCGAATTCACCCCTCCACTTT	CATGTGSNSPLHF
TRBV7-9	TRBJ1-2	-	-	TGTGCCAGCAGCCCCCATCGTAGGGCGGACGTCTATGGCTACACCTTC	CASSPHRRADVYGYTF
TRBV29-1	TRBJ1-5	few	-	TGCAGCGTTGAAACGACAGCCCGAGGGCCCCAGCATTTT	CSVETTARGPQHF
TRBV29-1	TRBJ2-7	many	TRBD2	TGCAGCGTTGATTTAGCGGGGGAATACGAGCAGTACTTC	CSVDLAGEYEQYF
TRBV6-1	TRBJ1-2	few	-	TGTGCCAGCAGTGAAGGGCCGGGGCACTATGGCTACACCTTC	CASSEGPGHYGYTF
TRBV4-3	TRBJ2-5	-	TRBD1	TGCGCCAGCAGCCAAGAGATCTTGCTGGACAGGGAGGTTGGGGAGACCCAGTACTTC	CASSQEILLDREVGETQYF
TRBV6-1	TRBJ1-2	-	-	TGTGCCAGCAGTCCACCCTTCTATGGCTACACCTTC	CASSPPFYGYTF
TRBV6-4	TRBJ2-3	-	-	TGTGCCAGCAGTGACTCCATCGAGGGAGATACGCAGTATTTT	CASSDSIEGDTQYF
TRBV4-2	TRBJ2-3	-	-	TGTGCCAGCAGCCACGGGACAAGAACAGATACGCAGTATTTT	CASSHGTRTDTQYF
TRBV20-1	TRBJ1-5	-	-	TGCAGTGCCTCAAATAGCAATCAGCCCCAGCATTTT	CSASNSNQPQHF
TRBV19	TRBJ2-7	many	TRBD1	TGTGCCGCCAGTGGCGGGACAGGGGCCTCCTACGAGCAGTACTTC	CAASGGTGASYEQYF
TRBV5-8	TRBJ2-2	few	-	TGTGCCAGCAGCTTCCGGCACGGGGAGCTGTTTTTT	CASSFRHGELFF
TRBV4-3	TRBJ2-1	few	-	TGCGCCAGCAGCCAAGACCCGACAGTTTACAATGAGCAGTTCTTC	CASSQDPTVYNEQFF
TRBV4-3	TRBJ2-7	-	-	TGCGCCAGCAGCCAAGTGGGAGGTGGTAGCCACGAGCAGTACTTC	CASSQVGGGSHEQYF
TRBV5-1	TRBJ2-2	-	-	TGCGCCAGCAGCTTCGGGGGATTGGGCTCCACCGGGGAGCTGTTTTTT	CASSFGGLGSTGELFF
TRBV5-5	TRBJ2-2	few	-	TGTGCCAGCAGCTTAATGGCGGAGATCGCCGGGGAGCTGTTTTTT	CASSLMAEIAGELFF
TRBV10-3	TRBJ2-7	-	-	TGTGCCAGTACATCCTCAGGGGAAGGGAACGAGCAGTACTTC	CASTSSGEGNEQYF
TRBV3-1	TRBJ1-4	-	-	TGTGCCAGCAGCTTCATCCATGGGGCTAATGAAAAACTGTTTTTT	CASSFIHGANEKLFF
TRBV7-2	TRBJ2-1	-	-	TGTGCCAGCAGCTTAGCGGTGAAAGACGAGCAGTTCTTC	CASSLAVKDEQFF